The clone carrying this TCR beta chain was seen at least ten times. The antigen is unknown. Across 18 months, stable Graves' hyperthyroidism was marked by no progression to ophthalmopathy. This sample holds PBMCs from 8 to 10 ml fresh peripheral blood. This entry is derived from a study of T cells in Graves' hyperthyroidism and ophthalmopathy. Points from the study as a whole: A 13 V-J signature model discriminated ophthalmopathy versus stable hyperthyroidism.

There were TCR beta CDR3 regions amplified from RNA transcripts. TCR CDR3 underwent first-round RT-PCR with the HTBI primer set. TCRdb re-analysed the multiplex PCR reads in MiXCR, keeping a single row per CDR3 protein. The table lists about 290,000 distinct CDR3 sequences, about 13% of them singletons. The sequenced sample was blood. The receptor's source is a woman aged 40-49 years with Graves' hyperthyroidism.

CDR3 nucleotide sequence: TGTGCCAGCAAGAGTGCAGGGGGCAATCAGCCCCAGCATTTT. As protein: CASKSAGGNQPQHF. The chain recombines TRBV7-8 with TRBJ1-5, with D possibly TRBD1 on 6 matching bases. This CDR3 contains 14 residues. Trimming removed 7 bases from V and 2 bases from J, with 12 bases in between. In germline, CDR1 is SGHVS, CDR2 FQNEAQ.